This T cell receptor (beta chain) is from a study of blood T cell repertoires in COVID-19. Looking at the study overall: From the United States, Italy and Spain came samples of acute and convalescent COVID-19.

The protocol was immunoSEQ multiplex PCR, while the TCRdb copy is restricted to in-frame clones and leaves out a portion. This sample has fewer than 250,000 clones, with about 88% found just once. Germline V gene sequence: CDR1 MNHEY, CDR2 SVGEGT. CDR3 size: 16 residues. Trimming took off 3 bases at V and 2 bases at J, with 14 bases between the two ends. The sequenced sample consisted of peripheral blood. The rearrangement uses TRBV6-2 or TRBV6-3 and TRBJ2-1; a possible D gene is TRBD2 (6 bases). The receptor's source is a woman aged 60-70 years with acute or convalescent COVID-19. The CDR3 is CASSYLTRPTYNEQFF. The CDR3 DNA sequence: TGTGCCAGCAGTTATTTGACTAGGCCCACCTACAATGAGCAGTTCTTC.